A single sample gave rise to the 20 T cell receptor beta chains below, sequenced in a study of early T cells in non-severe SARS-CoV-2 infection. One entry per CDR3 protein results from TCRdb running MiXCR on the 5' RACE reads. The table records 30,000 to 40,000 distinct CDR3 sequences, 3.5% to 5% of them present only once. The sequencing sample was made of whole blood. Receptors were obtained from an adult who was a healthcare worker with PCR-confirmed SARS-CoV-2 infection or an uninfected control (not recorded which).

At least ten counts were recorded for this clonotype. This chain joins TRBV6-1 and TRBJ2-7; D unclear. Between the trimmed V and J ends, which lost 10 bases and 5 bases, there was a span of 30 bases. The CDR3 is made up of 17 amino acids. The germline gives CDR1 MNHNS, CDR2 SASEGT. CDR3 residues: CATQKGINFGIPHEQYF. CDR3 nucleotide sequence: TGTGCCACCCAGAAAGGGATCAATTTTGGGATCCCCCACGAGCAGTACTTC.

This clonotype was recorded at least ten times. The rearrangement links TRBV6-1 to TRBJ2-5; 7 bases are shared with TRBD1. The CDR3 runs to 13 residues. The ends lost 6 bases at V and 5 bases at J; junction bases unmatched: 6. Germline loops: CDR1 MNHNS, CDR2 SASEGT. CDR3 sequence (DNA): TGTGCCAGCAGAATCGGACAGGAGGAGACCCAGTACTTC. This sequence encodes CASRIGQEETQYF.

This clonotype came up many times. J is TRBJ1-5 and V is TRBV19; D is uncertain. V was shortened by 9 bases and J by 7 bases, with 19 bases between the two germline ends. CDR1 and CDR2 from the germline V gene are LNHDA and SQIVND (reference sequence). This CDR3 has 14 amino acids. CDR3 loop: CASEAGLLGQPQHF. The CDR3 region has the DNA TGTGCCAGCGAAGCGGGGTTACTAGGGCAGCCCCAGCATTTT. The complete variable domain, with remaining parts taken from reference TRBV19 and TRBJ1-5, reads DGGITQSPKYLFRKEGQNVTLSCEQNLNHDAMYWYRQDPGQGLRLIYYSQIVNDFQKGDIAEGYSVSREKKESFPLTVTSAQKNPTAFYLCASEAGLLGQPQHFGDGTRLSIL.

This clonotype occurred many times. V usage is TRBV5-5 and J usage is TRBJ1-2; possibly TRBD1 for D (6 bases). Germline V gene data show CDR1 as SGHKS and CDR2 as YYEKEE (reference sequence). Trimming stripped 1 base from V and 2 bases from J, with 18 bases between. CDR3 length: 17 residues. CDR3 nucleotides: TGTGCCAGCAGCTTGCTATCTGGGGGGCGGACAAACTATGGCTACACCTTC. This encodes CASSLLSGGRTNYGYTF.

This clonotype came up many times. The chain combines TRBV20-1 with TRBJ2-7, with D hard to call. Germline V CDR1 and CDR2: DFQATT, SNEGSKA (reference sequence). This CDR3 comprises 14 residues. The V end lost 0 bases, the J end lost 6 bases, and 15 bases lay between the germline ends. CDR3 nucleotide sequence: TGCAGTGCTAGAGACCCGGCGTTGAAGAGCGAGCAGTACTTC. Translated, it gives CSARDPALKSEQYF.

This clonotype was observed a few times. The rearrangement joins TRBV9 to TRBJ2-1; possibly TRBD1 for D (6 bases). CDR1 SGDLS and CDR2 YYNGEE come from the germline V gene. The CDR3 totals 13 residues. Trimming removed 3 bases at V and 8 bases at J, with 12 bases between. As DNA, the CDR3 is TGTGCCAGCAGCGCTGGGACAATAGATGAGCAGTTCTTC. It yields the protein CASSAGTIDEQFF.

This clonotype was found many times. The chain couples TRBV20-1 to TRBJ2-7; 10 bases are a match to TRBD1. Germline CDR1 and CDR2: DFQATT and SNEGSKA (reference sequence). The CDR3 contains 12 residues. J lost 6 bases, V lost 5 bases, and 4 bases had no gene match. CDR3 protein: CSAPGTGVEQYF. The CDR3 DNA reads TGCAGTGCTCCCGGGACAGGGGTCGAGCAGTACTTC.

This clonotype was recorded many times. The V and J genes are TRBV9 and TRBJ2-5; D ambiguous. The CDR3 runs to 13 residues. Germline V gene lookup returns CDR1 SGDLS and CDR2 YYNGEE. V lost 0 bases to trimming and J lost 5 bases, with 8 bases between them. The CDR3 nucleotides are TGTGCCAGCAGCGTAGCCCCTGGGGAGACCCAGTACTTC. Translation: CASSVAPGETQYF.

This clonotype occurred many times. For the CDR3, the DNA is TGTGCCAGCAGCTTGGTCAGTAACACTGAAGCTTTCTTT. Amino acid sequence: CASSLVSNTEAFF. V gene TRBV5-6 combines with J gene TRBJ1-1, with D uncertain. The V gene lost 0 bases and the J gene lost 2 bases, with 5 bases spanning the gap. The length of the CDR3 is 13 residues. Germline values: CDR1 SGHDT, CDR2 YYEEEE.

The CDR3 region has the DNA TGTGCCAGCAGCCCGACAGGAGTCTCCACCGGGGAGCTGTTTTTT. This codes for CASSPTGVSTGELFF. The rearrangement links TRBV5-6 to TRBJ2-2, with a possible D match to TRBD1 (6 bases). In germline, CDR1 is SGHDT, CDR2 YYEEEE. V lost 4 bases and J 4 bases, leaving 14 bases between the germline ends. The CDR3 spans 15 residues.

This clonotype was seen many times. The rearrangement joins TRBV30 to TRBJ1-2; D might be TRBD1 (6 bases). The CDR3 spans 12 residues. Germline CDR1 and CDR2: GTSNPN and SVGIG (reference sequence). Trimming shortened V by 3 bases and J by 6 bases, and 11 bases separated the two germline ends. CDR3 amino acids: CAWSAGDHGYTF. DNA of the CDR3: TGTGCCTGGAGCGCAGGGGACCATGGCTACACCTTC.

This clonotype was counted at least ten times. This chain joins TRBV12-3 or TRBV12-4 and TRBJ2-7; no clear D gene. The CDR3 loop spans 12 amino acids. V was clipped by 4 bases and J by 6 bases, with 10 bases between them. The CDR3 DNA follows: TGTGCCAGCAGTTACGGAAGGCTCGAGCAGTACTTC. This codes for CASSYGRLEQYF.

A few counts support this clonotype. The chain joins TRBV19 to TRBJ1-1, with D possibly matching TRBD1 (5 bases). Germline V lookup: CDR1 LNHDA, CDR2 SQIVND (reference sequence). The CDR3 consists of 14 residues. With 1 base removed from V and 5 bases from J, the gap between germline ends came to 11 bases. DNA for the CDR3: TGTGCCAGTAGTATAGGACGAGGGGAGACTGAAGCTTTCTTT. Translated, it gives CASSIGRGETEAFF.

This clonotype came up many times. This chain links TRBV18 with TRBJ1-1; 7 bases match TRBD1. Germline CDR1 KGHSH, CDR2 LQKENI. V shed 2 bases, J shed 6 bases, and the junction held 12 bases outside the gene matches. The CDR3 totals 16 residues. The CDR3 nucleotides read TGTGCCAGCTCACCATCGACAGGGTCCAGTATGGCTGAAGCTTTCTTT. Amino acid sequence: CASSPSTGSSMAEAFF.

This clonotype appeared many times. The CDR3 protein is CASSLSRRADGYTF. As DNA, the CDR3 is TGTGCCAGCAGCTTATCACGAAGGGCCGATGGCTACACCTTC. The chain employs TRBV7-2 and TRBJ1-2; no definite D call. Germline CDR1 SGHTA, CDR2 FQGNSA. This CDR3 spans 14 amino acids. Trimming took 2 bases from V and 6 from J, leaving 13 bases between them.

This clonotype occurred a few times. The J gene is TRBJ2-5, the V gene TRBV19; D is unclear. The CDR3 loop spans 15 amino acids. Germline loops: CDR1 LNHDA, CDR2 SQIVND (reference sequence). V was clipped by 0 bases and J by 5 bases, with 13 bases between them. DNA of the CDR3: TGTGCCAGTAGTATAGATCTATTAACCGGTGAGACCCAGTACTTC. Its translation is CASSIDLLTGETQYF.

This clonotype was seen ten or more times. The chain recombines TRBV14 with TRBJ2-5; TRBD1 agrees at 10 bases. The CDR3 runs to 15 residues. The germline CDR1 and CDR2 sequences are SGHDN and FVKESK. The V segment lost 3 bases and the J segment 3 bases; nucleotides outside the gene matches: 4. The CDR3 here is CASSHRTGGKETQYF. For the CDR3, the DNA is TGTGCCAGCAGCCACAGGACAGGGGGAAAAGAGACCCAGTACTTC.

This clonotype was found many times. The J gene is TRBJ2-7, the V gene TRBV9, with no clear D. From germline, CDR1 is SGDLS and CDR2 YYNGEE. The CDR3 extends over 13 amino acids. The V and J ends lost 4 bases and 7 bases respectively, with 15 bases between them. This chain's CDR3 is CASSPAPGWEQYF. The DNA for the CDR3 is TGTGCCAGCAGCCCAGCCCCCGGGTGGGAGCAGTACTTC.

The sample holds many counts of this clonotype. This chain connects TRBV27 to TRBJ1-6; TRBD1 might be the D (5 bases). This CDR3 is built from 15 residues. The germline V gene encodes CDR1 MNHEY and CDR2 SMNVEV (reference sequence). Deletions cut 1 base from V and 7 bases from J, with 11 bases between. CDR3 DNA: TGTGCCAGCAGTTTATTGGGGACGGGGAATTCACCCCTCCACTTT. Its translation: CASSLLGTGNSPLHF.

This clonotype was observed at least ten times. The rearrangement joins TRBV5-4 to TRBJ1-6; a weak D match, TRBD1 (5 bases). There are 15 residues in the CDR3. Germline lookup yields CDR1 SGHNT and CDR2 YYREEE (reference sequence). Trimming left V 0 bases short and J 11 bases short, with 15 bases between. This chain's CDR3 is CASSLDETGTAPLHF. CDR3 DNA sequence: TGTGCCAGCAGCTTGGATGAGACCGGGACGGCACCCCTCCACTTT. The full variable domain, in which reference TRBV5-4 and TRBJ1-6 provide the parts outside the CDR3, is ETGVTQSPTHLIKTRGQQVTLRCSSQSGHNTVSWYQQALGQGPQFIFQYYREEENGRGNFPPRFSGLQFPNYSSELNVNALELDDSALYLCASSLDETGTAPLHFGNGTRLTVT.